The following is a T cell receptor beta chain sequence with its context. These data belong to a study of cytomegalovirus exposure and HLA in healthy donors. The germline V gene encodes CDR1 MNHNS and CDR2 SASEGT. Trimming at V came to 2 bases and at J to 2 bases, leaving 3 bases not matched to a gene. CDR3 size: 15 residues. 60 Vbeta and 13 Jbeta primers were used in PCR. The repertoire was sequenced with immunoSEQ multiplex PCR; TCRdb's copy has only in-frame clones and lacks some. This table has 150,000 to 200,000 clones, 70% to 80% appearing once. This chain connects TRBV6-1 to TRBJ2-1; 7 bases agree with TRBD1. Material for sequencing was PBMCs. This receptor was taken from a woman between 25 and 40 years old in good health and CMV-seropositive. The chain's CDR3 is CASSETDRTYNEQFF. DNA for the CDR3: TGTGCCAGCAGTGAAACGGACAGGACCTACAATGAGCAGTTCTTC.